The text below deals with one TCR beta chain. Germline V gives CDR1 MNHEY, CDR2 SVGAGI. This CDR3 is built from 11 residues. V lost 6 bases to trimming and J lost 9 bases, with 11 bases between them. The sample comes from a study of blood T cell repertoires in COVID-19. For the study at large: Spain, Italy and the United States supplied samples that represented acute and convalescent COVID-19. T cells, B-cell-depleted T cells, or PBMCs provided the cDNA or gDNA that served as material.

Enrolled during active infection, Seattle patients were then followed longitudinally. TCRdb keeps only in-frame clones here, not all; method: immunoSEQ multiplex PCR. This sample has around 310,000 clones, with around 90% found just once. This rearrangement joins TRBV6-5 to TRBJ1-1, with D perhaps matching TRBD1 (5 bases). The specimen sequenced was peripheral blood. The sequence derives from a woman aged 40 to 50 with COVID-19, enrolled during active disease. CDR3 sequence (DNA): TGTGCCAGCAGACGTACAGGCAAAGCTTTCTTT. It translates to CASRRTGKAFF.